A selection of T cell receptor beta chains follows, all from one sample in a study of a mutant IDH1 vaccine in newly diagnosed glioma. Measured with immunoSEQ multiplex PCR; TCRdb has only the in-frame clones, and not every one. The table includes over 50,000 clones, more than 80% detected once. Which antigens these TCRs recognize remains unknown. Sequencing was performed on PBMCs, taken from a glioma patient whose treatment included an IDH1 peptide vaccine. The receptors stem from a woman between 40 and 55 years old with glioma. CDR3s include the opening cysteine and the closing phenylalanine or tryptophan. A D gene is named only where the DNA matches it firmly. Size tells how often a clone was seen (once, few, many) or the class of an expanded clone, and some rows leave it out.

D gene,clone size,V gene,J gene,CDR3 protein,CDR3 DNA
-,-,TRBV30,TRBJ1-1,CAWSVGRNTEAFF,TGTGCCTGGAGTGTGGGACGGAACACTGAAGCTTTCTTT
-,-,TRBV27,TRBJ2-7,CASSLITDKSYEQYF,TGTGCCAGCAGTTTAATCACGGACAAATCCTACGAGCAGTACTTC
TRBD2,-,TRBV7-8,TRBJ2-1,CASSRTSGGGNEQFF,TGTGCCAGCAGCCGAACTAGCGGCGGGGGGAATGAGCAGTTCTTC
-,-,TRBV19,TRBJ1-1,CASSGAMNTEAFF,TGTGCCAGTAGTGGGGCCATGAACACTGAAGCTTTCTTT
-,-,TRBV5-6,TRBJ1-1,CATPLTEAFF,TGTGCCACTCCGCTCACTGAAGCTTTCTTT
-,-,TRBV28,TRBJ2-7,CASSLFRASYEQYF,TGTGCCAGCAGTCTTTTCCGGGCTTCCTACGAGCAGTACTTC
TRBD1,-,TRBV6-5,TRBJ1-2,CASSPTGADGYTF,TGTGCCAGCAGCCCGACAGGGGCTGATGGCTACACCTTC
TRBD1,-,TRBV7-9,TRBJ2-5,CASSLALAGGLETQYF,TGTGCCAGCAGCTTAGCCCTAGCAGGGGGCTTAGAGACCCAGTACTTC
-,-,TRBV7-2,TRBJ2-5,CASSPWTVEETQYF,TGTGCCAGCAGCCCCTGGACTGTTGAAGAGACCCAGTACTTC
-,-,TRBV28,TRBJ2-5,CASSSGSLSQYF,TGTGCCAGCAGTTCGGGAAGTTTGTCCCAGTACTTC
TRBD1,-,TRBV2,TRBJ1-2,CASSAEQGNYGYTF,TGTGCCAGCAGCGCCGAACAGGGGAACTATGGCTACACCTTC
-,-,TRBV7-2,TRBJ1-4,CASSPGGVTDEKLFF,TGTGCCAGCAGCCCTGGGGGGGTGACGGATGAAAAACTGTTTTTT
TRBD2,-,TRBV30,TRBJ2-7,CAWSVLAGGEQYF,TGTGCCTGGAGTGTACTGGCGGGAGGCGAGCAGTACTTC
TRBD1,-,TRBV13,TRBJ2-5,CASSFDPGQGRETQYF,TGTGCCAGCAGCTTCGATCCGGGACAGGGGAGGGAGACCCAGTACTTC
-,-,TRBV7-5,TRBJ2-7,CARSSGFYEQYF,TGTGCCAGAAGCTCAGGATTCTACGAGCAGTACTTC
-,-,TRBV6-1,TRBJ2-2,CASNLEVIGELFF,TGTGCCAGCAATCTGGAGGTTATAGGGGAGCTGTTTTTT
TRBD1,-,TRBV6-5,TRBJ1-2,CASSQQGANYGYTF,TGTGCCAGCAGTCAACAGGGGGCGAACTATGGCTACACCTTC
-,-,TRBV6-5,TRBJ1-2,CASSGTVQANYGYTF,TGTGCCAGCAGCGGGACTGTTCAAGCTAACTATGGCTACACCTTC
-,-,TRBV6-1,TRBJ2-3,CASSHLLDSTDTQYF,TGTGCCAGCAGTCACCTACTAGACAGCACAGATACGCAGTATTTT
-,-,TRBV18,TRBJ2-7,CASSPGVGEQYF,TGTGCCAGCTCACCCGGTGTAGGCGAGCAGTACTTC
-,-,TRBV20-1,TRBJ2-3,CSASVGREQYF,TGCAGTGCTAGTGTGGGCCGCGAGCAGTATTTT
TRBD1,-,TRBV13,TRBJ2-7,CASSLRAGGAYEQYF,TGTGCCAGCAGCTTAAGGGCAGGGGGAGCCTACGAGCAGTACTTC
TRBD1,-,TRBV6-5,TRBJ2-7,CASSGTGGTYEQYF,TGTGCCAGCAGTGGAACAGGGGGGACCTACGAGCAGTACTTC
-,-,TRBV7-9,TRBJ2-5,CASSRNLQQETQYF,TGTGCCAGCAGTCGGAATTTGCAGCAAGAGACCCAGTACTTC
-,-,TRBV7-9,TRBJ2-7,CASSTSSYEQYF,TGTGCCAGCAGCACAAGCTCCTACGAGCAGTACTTC
TRBD2,-,TRBV11-2,TRBJ2-7,CASSSNLPRAGGPHEQYF,TGTGCCAGCAGCTCCAACCTGCCCCGAGCGGGAGGGCCCCACGAGCAGTACTTC
-,-,TRBV5-4,TRBJ2-7,CASSLGGPSDEQYF,TGTGCCAGCAGCTTGGGGGGACCCTCTGACGAGCAGTACTTC
TRBD1,-,TRBV2,TRBJ1-2,CASSEGGQSYGYTF,TGTGCCAGCAGTGAGGGGGGACAGTCATATGGCTACACCTTC
TRBD2,-,TRBV4-1,TRBJ2-7,CASSHLAGATYEQYF,TGCGCCAGCAGCCATTTAGCGGGAGCAACCTACGAGCAGTACTTC
-,-,TRBV5-5,TRBJ1-1,CASSFNIARNTEAFF,TGTGCCAGCAGCTTTAATATTGCCAGGAACACTGAAGCTTTCTTT
TRBD1,-,TRBV11-2,TRBJ1-1,CASSSLQGMPHTFF,TGTGCCAGCAGCTCCCTACAGGGGATGCCCCACACTTTCTTT
TRBD1,-,TRBV6-5,TRBJ1-1,CASSPWTGADTEAFF,TGTGCCAGCAGTCCCTGGACAGGGGCGGACACTGAAGCTTTCTTT
-,-,TRBV5-1,TRBJ2-5,CASSLDPGNQETQYF,TGCGCCAGCAGCTTGGATCCGGGAAACCAAGAGACCCAGTACTTC
TRBD1,-,TRBV5-4,TRBJ1-2,CASSLKTGYSYGYTF,TGTGCCAGCAGCCTAAAGACAGGGTACTCCTATGGCTACACCTTC
-,-,TRBV18,TRBJ1-5,CASSPLGLDSWLSSNQPQHF,TGTGCCAGCTCACCACTAGGATTAGATAGTTGGTTATCAAGCAATCAGCCCCAGCATTTT
TRBD1,once,TRBV7-2,TRBJ2-7,CASSLRQGAYEQYF,TGTGCCAGCAGCTTAAGGCAGGGGGCCTACGAGCAGTACTTC
TRBD2,-,TRBV11-2,TRBJ2-5,CASKSAGGSETQYF,TGTGCCAGCAAGTCAGCGGGAGGGAGCGAGACCCAGTACTTC
-,-,TRBV12-5,TRBJ1-1,CASGSPDLNTEAFF,TGTGCTAGTGGTTCCCCGGACCTGAACACTGAAGCTTTCTTT
TRBD1,-,TRBV20-1,TRBJ1-2,CSATGIGYTF,TGCAGTGCGACAGGGATCGGCTACACCTTC
TRBD2,-,TRBV27,TRBJ2-2,CASGAGGIGELFF,TGTGCCAGTGGAGCGGGAGGTATCGGGGAGCTGTTTTTT
-,-,TRBV6-5,TRBJ1-2,CATTQQMGGYTF,TGTGCCACCACTCAACAGATGGGTGGCTACACCTTC
-,-,TRBV5-1,TRBJ2-5,CASSLVGVNQETQYF,TGCGCCAGCAGCTTGGTCGGGGTCAACCAAGAGACCCAGTACTTC
TRBD1,-,TRBV5-6,TRBJ1-2,CASINPGQGYGYTF,TGTGCCAGCATCAACCCGGGACAGGGCTATGGCTACACCTTC
-,-,TRBV2,TRBJ2-7,CASSGGRVRTYEQYF,TGTGCCAGCAGTGGGGGGCGGGTCCGTACCTACGAGCAGTACTTC
TRBD1,-,TRBV19,TRBJ2-5,CASSIGGTGQQETQYF,TGTGCCAGTAGTATAGGAGGGACAGGGCAGCAAGAGACCCAGTACTTC
-,-,TRBV6-5,TRBJ2-5,CASSYTTSQETQYF,TGTGCCAGCAGTTACACCACTAGCCAAGAGACCCAGTACTTC
TRBD2,-,TRBV6-1,TRBJ2-7,CASRTGTSPEQYF,TGTGCCAGCAGGACCGGGACTAGTCCCGAGCAGTACTTC
-,-,TRBV25-1,TRBJ2-7,CASRGALPYEQYF,TGTGCCAGCAGGGGGGCCCTACCCTACGAGCAGTACTTC
-,-,TRBV18,TRBJ2-6,CASSPQVSGANVLTF,TGTGCCAGCTCACCCCAGGTCTCTGGGGCCAACGTCCTGACTTTC
-,-,TRBV11-3,TRBJ2-3,CASSLWGRDTQYF,TGTGCCAGCAGCCTCTGGGGTCGAGATACGCAGTATTTT
-,-,TRBV4-1,TRBJ1-4,CASSQGPINEKLFF,TGCGCCAGCAGCCAAGGGCCGATTAATGAAAAACTGTTTTTT
TRBD1,-,TRBV4-1,TRBJ1-3,CASSQAPTGTGELNTIYF,TGCGCCAGCAGCCAAGCGCCGACCGGGACAGGGGAATTGAACACCATATATTTT
-,-,TRBV2,TRBJ2-5,CASRRGEQETQYF,TGTGCCAGCAGGCGTGGGGAACAAGAGACCCAGTACTTC